The T cell receptor (beta chain) under discussion was sequenced for a study of shared clonotypes between healthy human individuals. Study-wide context: Plates per donor: three CD4 naive, three CD4 memory, two CD8 naive, one CD8 memory.

Overall study results and limits: The naive CD4 repertoires of several donors were compared, and 5% to 6.5% of clonotypes were shared.

In regard to this clone: Antigen unknown.

Several immunoSEQ 96-well plates shared each subset's DNA, each plate a replicate. The repertoire was sequenced with immunoSEQ multiplex PCR; TCRdb's copy has only in-frame clones and lacks some. The table has a few million clones, over 85% seen once. V gave up 5 bases and J gave up 0 bases, with 14 bases separating them. CDR1 MNHEY and CDR2 SMNVEV come from the germline V gene (reference sequence). The CDR3 totals 15 residues. Naive CD8 populations comprised CD45RO-negative cells positively selected for CCR7, excluding terminally differentiated effector memory CD45RA+ cells. The origin of this receptor is a man younger than 35 in good health. Some clones in this sample may be carry-over from other donors' samples. V is TRBV27 and J is TRBJ2-7; D possibly matches TRBD1 or TRBD2 (5 bases each). Sequenced sample: naive CD8+ T cells from PBMCs. CDR3 nucleotide sequence: TGTGCCAGCAGTGGACATGGGGGAATCTCCTACGAGCAGTACTTC. Its translation: CASSGHGGISYEQYF.